This is a list of T cell receptor beta chains from one sample in a study of patients and donors after allogeneic stem cell transplantation. From the RT-PCR reads, TCRdb called clonotypes with MiXCR, one entry per CDR3 protein. The sample lists about a million distinct CDR3 sequences; 15% to 20% were seen once. Sequencing used blood, either unsorted or a sorted T cell fraction (not recorded which). The source is a human donor who was either an allogeneic HSCT recipient or a stem cell or donor lymphocyte infusion donor (not recorded which). It is not recorded whose cells these are; they may come from a transplant donor. Each CDR3 is given with its conserved first and last residue. The order of the fields is CDR3 DNA, CDR3 protein, clone size, D gene, V gene, J gene. A D gene is named only where the DNA matches it firmly. The size field is filled for only some rows; it gives once, few, many or a size class.

TGCGCCAGCAGCTCAGATCTGACAGGGGAGACCCAGTACTTC	CASSSDLTGETQYF	many	TRBD1	TRBV5-1	TRBJ2-5
TGTGCCAGCAAAAGGGACGCCGGGGAGCTGTTTTTT	CASKRDAGELFF	few	NA	TRBV2	TRBJ2-2
TGCAGTGCACTTCCCTCTAGCGGGGGATTTGCCATTCAGTACTTC	CSALPSSGGFAIQYF	few	TRBD2	TRBV20-1	TRBJ2-4
TGCAGTGCTAGAAGAGTTGAAGCTTTCTTT	CSARRVEAFF	NA	NA	TRBV20-1	TRBJ1-1
TGTGCCAGCAGCTTGAGGGGGCGGCTCTCTGGAAACACCATATATTTT	CASSLRGRLSGNTIYF	few	TRBD1	TRBV5-6	TRBJ1-3
TGCGCCAGCAGCTCCCCCATAGCGGGAGGTAACACCGGGGAGCTGTTTTTT	CASSSPIAGGNTGELFF	NA	TRBD2	TRBV5-1	TRBJ2-2
TGTGCCAGCAGTGACTCACCGGGACTAGCGGGGGCCATCCCCTACGAGCAGTACTTC	CASSDSPGLAGAIPYEQYF	NA	TRBD2	TRBV6-2/TRBV6-3	TRBJ2-7
TGTGCCAGCAGTTACTCGTTGTCAACGGGAGTTGAGGGCGAGCAGTACTTC	CASSYSLSTGVEGEQYF	NA	NA	TRBV6-2/TRBV6-3	TRBJ2-7
TGTGCCAGCAGTTACTTGGGGGTGGGGAACACTGAAGCTTTCTTT	CASSYLGVGNTEAFF	once	NA	TRBV6-2/TRBV6-3	TRBJ1-1
TGTGCCAGCAGCGTAGGGACTAGCGGGGGGACCGGGGAGCTGTTTTTT	CASSVGTSGGTGELFF	few	TRBD2	TRBV9	TRBJ2-2
TGTGCCAGCAGCTTGCGGCGTTCCTTTAGGAGAGCAGATACGCAGTATTTT	CASSLRRSFRRADTQYF	NA	NA	TRBV7-8	TRBJ2-3
TGTGCCAGCAGTTTATCCCCGGAAATGAACACTGAAGCTTTCTTT	CASSLSPEMNTEAFF	NA	NA	TRBV27	TRBJ1-1
TGTGCCAGCAGTTATATGGGGGTGCGCCGGCAGGATCAAGAGACCCAGTACTTC	CASSYMGVRRQDQETQYF	NA	NA	TRBV28	TRBJ2-5
TGTGCCAGCAGCCCCCAGAGCTCAAGATTCGGGAATGAGCAGTTCTTC	CASSPQSSRFGNEQFF	few	NA	TRBV6-2/TRBV6-3	TRBJ2-1
TGTGCCAGCAGCTTAGATCGGTGGAACGCACAGTTTTTT	CASSLDRWNAQFF	few	NA	TRBV11-2	TRBJ2-3
TGTGCCAGCAGTTACTCTCGAGGCGATGAGCAGTTCTTC	CASSYSRGDEQFF	few	NA	TRBV6-2/TRBV6-3	TRBJ2-1
TGTGCCAGCAGCGTGAAGGGGTCTGGAAACACCATATATTTT	CASSVKGSGNTIYF	NA	NA	TRBV9	TRBJ1-3
TGTGCCATCACCGGGACAGGGGGTTTTCAGGAGCAGTACTTC	CAITGTGGFQEQYF	NA	TRBD1	TRBV10-3	TRBJ2-7
TGTGCCAGCAGCCCTCGGCCGAGAACGGAGCAGTTCTTC	CASSPRPRTEQFF	NA	NA	TRBV7-6	TRBJ2-1
TGTGCCAGCAGACCTCCAGGGGCTGGCGGCTACACCTTC	CASRPPGAGGYTF	few	NA	TRBV2	TRBJ1-2